Following are 13 T cell receptor beta chains from one sample sequenced in a study of blood T cells in healthy people across ages. Combining a sample-barcoded 5' primer with a J-beta primer mix, a second PCR ran for about 7 to 11 cycles. TCRdb redid the calling of the 5' RACE reads with MiXCR, one entry per CDR3 protein. The sample has 1.5 million to 2 million distinct CDR3 sequences, approximately 50% seen once. Specimen: blood. The receptors come from a woman aged 40-49 years in good health.

The chain has TRBV5-1 and TRBJ1-2; no clear D gene. The germline CDR1 and CDR2 sequences are SGHRS and YFSETQ. Trimming took off 4 bases at V and 3 bases at J, with 10 bases between the two ends. The CDR3 is 13 amino acids. For the CDR3, the DNA is TGCGCCAGCAGCGCAAAATCAGACTATGGCTACACCTTC. Its translation: CASSAKSDYGYTF.

The table lists this clonotype with a count of one. V usage is TRBV9 and J usage is TRBJ2-1; no firm D call. Trimming cost V 4 bases and J 6 bases, with 11 bases left between them. This CDR3 is 13 amino acids long. CDR1 is SGDLS, CDR2 YYNGEE, per germline. The CDR3 loop reads CASSREVSNEQFF. In DNA form, the CDR3 reads TGTGCCAGCAGCAGAGAAGTCTCCAATGAGCAGTTCTTC.

The chain links TRBV4-1 to TRBJ2-3; D unresolved. This CDR3 has 15 amino acids. CDR1 and CDR2 (germline): MGHRA, YSYEKL. Trimming took 3 bases from V and 5 from J, leaving 15 bases between them. CDR3 sequence reads: CASSHSSAGEDTQYF. CDR3 nucleotide sequence: TGCGCCAGCAGCCATAGCTCAGCTGGAGAAGATACGCAGTATTTT.

This clonotype came up a few times. The rearrangement uses TRBV24-1 and TRBJ1-2; perhaps TRBD1 as D (6 bases). The CDR3 contains 19 residues. Looked up from germline, CDR1 is KGHDR and CDR2 is SFDVKD. Trimming removed 2 bases at V and 3 bases at J, with 24 bases between. CDR3 sequence: CATSDSPGTNQRRDYGYTF. For the CDR3, the DNA is TGTGCCACCAGTGATTCCCCCGGGACAAACCAACGAAGAGACTATGGCTACACCTTC.

This clonotype was picked up one time. The chain is built from TRBV4-1 and TRBJ1-1; TRBD1 is a possible D gene (5 bases). Germline V gene data show CDR1 as MGHRA and CDR2 as YSYEKL. This CDR3 has 15 residues. Trimming took 2 bases from V and 5 from J, leaving 15 bases between them. The CDR3 nucleotides read TGCGCCAGCAGCCAATGGGGGGAGATTGCGACTGAAGCTTTCTTT. It is translated as CASSQWGEIATEAFF.

This chain links TRBV4-3 with TRBJ1-2; D gene uncertain. CDR1 and CDR2 from the germline V gene are LGHNA and YSLEER. The V end was cut by 0 bases, the J end by 9 bases, with 14 bases between. CDR3 length: 14 residues. CDR3 sequence (DNA): TGCGCCAGCAGCCAAGATCCCCTGAGTTTAAGCTACACCTTC. This encodes CASSQDPLSLSYTF.

The chain employs TRBV20-1 and TRBJ2-1, with no clear D. This CDR3 spans 12 amino acids. From germline, CDR1 is DFQATT and CDR2 SNEGSKA (reference sequence). The V and J ends lost 3 bases and 6 bases respectively, with 9 bases between them. CDR3 protein: CSASAPGNEQFF. Here the CDR3 DNA reads TGCAGTGCTAGCGCGCCGGGCAATGAGCAGTTCTTC.

CDR3 residues: CASSLADRGPETQYF. The DNA of the CDR3 is TGCGCCAGCAGCTTGGCGGACAGGGGCCCAGAGACCCAGTACTTC. V gene TRBV5-1 combines with J gene TRBJ2-5; 9 nucleotides match TRBD1. The length of the CDR3 is 15 residues. Germline assignment: CDR1 SGHRS and CDR2 YFSETQ. The J segment lost 4 bases and the V segment lost 0 bases, leaving 4 bases of the junction unmatched.

This clonotype has more than one count but fewer than ten. This chain connects TRBV29-1 to TRBJ2-3; D possibly corresponds to TRBD2 (7 bases). The CDR3 has 14 amino acids. Germline V lookup: CDR1 SQVTM, CDR2 ANQGSEA. V was shortened by 3 bases and J by 5 bases, with 15 bases between the two germline ends. The CDR3 loop reads CSVEGGANLDTQYF. CDR3 coding DNA: TGCAGCGTTGAGGGGGGGGCGAACTTAGATACGCAGTATTTT.

V gene TRBV7-2 combines with J gene TRBJ1-6; 10 bases align to TRBD1. This CDR3 has 16 amino acids. The germline gives CDR1 SGHTA, CDR2 FQGNSA. V lost 5 bases to trimming and J lost 7 bases; unmatched junction nucleotides: 8. DNA for the CDR3: TGTGCCAGCAGCGATAGGCGACAGGGGGCGAATTCACCCCTCCACTTT. Amino acid sequence: CASSDRRQGANSPLHF.

The chain joins TRBV28 to TRBJ2-3; TRBD1 matches 8 bases. CDR3 length: 15 amino acids. Per the germline V gene, CDR1 is MDHEN and CDR2 is SYDVKM. With V trimmed by 7 bases and J by 1 base, 7 bases remained unmatched. The CDR3 loop is CASKETGVRTDTQYF. In nucleotides, the CDR3 is TGTGCCAGCAAAGAGACAGGGGTTCGCACAGATACGCAGTATTTT.

This chain uses TRBV20-1 with TRBJ2-1, with 7 bases aligning to TRBD2. The length of the CDR3 is 17 residues. Per germline, CDR1 DFQATT and CDR2 SNEGSKA (reference sequence). The V and J ends lost 0 bases and 0 bases, in that order; junction bases with no gene match: 8. The CDR3 loop reads CSARELRASGSYNEQFF. CDR3 DNA: TGCAGTGCTAGAGAACTCCGAGCTAGCGGCTCCTACAATGAGCAGTTCTTC.

The gene calls are TRBV27 and TRBJ1-1; 11 nucleotides agree with TRBD1. V was pared by 5 bases and J by 4 bases, with 6 bases of the junction left unmatched. This CDR3 has 15 amino acids. The germline V gene has CDR1 MNHEY and CDR2 SMNVEV (reference sequence). The CDR3 coding sequence is TGTGCCAGCAGTAGGACAGGGGGCTTGGGCACTGAAGCTTTCTTT. As protein: CASSRTGGLGTEAFF.